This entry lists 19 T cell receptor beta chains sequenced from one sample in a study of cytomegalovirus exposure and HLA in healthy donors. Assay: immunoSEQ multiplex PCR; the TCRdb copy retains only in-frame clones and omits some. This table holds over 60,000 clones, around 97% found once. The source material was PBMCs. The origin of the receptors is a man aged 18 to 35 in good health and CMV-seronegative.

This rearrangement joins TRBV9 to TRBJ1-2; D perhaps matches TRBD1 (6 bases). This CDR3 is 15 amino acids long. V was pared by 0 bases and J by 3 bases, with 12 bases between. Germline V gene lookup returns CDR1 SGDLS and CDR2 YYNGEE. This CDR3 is CASSVVDRADYGYTF. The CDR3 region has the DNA TGTGCCAGCAGCGTAGTGGACAGAGCGGACTATGGCTACACCTTC.

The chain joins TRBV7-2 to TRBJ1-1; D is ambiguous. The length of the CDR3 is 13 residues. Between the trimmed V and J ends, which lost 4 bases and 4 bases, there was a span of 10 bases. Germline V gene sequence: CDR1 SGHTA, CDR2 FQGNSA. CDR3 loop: CASSSPWPTEAFF. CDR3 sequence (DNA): TGTGCCAGCAGCTCCCCTTGGCCCACTGAAGCTTTCTTT.

CDR3 loop: CASSWLTAEAFF. The DNA for the CDR3 is TGTGCCAGCAGTTGGTTGACTGCTGAAGCTTTCTTT. This chain connects TRBV7-2 to TRBJ1-1; D is ambiguous. V was shortened by 6 bases and J by 6 bases, with 11 bases between the two germline ends. The germline V gene has CDR1 SGHTA and CDR2 FQGNSA. CDR3 length: 12 amino acids. Full variable domain (rest looked up from reference TRBV7-2 and TRBJ1-1): GAGVSQSPSNKVTEKGKDVELRCDPISGHTALYWYRQSLGQGLEFLIYFQGNSAPDKSGLPSDRFSAERTGGSVSTLTIQRTQQEDSAVYLCASSWLTAEAFFGQGTRLTVV.

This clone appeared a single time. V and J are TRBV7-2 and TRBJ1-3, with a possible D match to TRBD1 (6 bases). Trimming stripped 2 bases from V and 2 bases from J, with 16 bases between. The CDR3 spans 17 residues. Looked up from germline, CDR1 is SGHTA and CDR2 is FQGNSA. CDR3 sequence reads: CASSLSAGAITGNTIYF. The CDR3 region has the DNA TGTGCCAGCAGCTTATCCGCAGGGGCCATAACTGGAAACACCATATATTTT. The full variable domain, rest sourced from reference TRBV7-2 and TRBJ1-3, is GAGVSQSPSNKVTEKGKDVELRCDPISGHTALYWYRQSLGQGLEFLIYFQGNSAPDKSGLPSDRFSAERTGGSVSTLTIQRTQQEDSAVYLCASSLSAGAITGNTIYFGEGSWLTVV.

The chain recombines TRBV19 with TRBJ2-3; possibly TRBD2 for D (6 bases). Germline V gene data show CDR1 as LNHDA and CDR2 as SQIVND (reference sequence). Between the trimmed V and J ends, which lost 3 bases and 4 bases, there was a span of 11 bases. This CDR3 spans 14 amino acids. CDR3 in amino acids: CASSIRGLADTQYF. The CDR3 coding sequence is TGTGCCAGTAGTATCCGGGGGTTGGCAGATACGCAGTATTTT.

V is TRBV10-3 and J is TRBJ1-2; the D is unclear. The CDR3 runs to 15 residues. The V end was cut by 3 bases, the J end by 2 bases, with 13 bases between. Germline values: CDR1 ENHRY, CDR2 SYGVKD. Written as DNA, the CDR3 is TGTGCCATCAGTGATAGGCCCGAACAGAACTATGGCTACACCTTC. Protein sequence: CAISDRPEQNYGYTF.

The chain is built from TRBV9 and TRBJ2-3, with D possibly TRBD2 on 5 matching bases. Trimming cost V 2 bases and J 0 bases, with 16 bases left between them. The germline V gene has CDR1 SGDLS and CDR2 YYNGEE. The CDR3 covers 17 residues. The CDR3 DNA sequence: TGTGCCAGCAGCGTCCCCAGCGGCGACTTTAGCACAGATACGCAGTATTTT. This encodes CASSVPSGDFSTDTQYF.

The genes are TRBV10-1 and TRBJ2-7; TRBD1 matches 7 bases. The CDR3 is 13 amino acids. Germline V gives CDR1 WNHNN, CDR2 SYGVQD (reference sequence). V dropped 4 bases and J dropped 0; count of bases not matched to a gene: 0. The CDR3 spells CASSGQGSYEQYF. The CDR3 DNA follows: TGCGCCAGCAGTGGACAGGGCTCCTACGAGCAGTACTTC.

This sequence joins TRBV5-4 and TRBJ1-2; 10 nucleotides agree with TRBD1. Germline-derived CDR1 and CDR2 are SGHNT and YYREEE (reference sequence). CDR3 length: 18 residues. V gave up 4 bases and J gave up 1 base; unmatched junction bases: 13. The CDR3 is CASSLFEGTGVLNYGYTF. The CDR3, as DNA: TGTGCCAGCAGCCTGTTCGAGGGGACAGGGGTTCTTAACTATGGCTACACCTTC.

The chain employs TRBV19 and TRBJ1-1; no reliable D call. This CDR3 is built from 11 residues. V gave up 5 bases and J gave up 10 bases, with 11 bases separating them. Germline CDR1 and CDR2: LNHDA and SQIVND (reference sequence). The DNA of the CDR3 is TGTGCCAGTAGTGCATCCCCGGTAGCTTTCTTT. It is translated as CASSASPVAFF.

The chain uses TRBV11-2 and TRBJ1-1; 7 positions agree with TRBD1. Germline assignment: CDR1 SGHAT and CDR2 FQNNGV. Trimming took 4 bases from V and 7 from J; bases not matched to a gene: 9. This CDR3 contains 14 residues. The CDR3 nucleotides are TGTGCCAGCAGCTCGCAACAGGGGCAGGGTGAAGCTTTCTTT. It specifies CASSSQQGQGEAFF.

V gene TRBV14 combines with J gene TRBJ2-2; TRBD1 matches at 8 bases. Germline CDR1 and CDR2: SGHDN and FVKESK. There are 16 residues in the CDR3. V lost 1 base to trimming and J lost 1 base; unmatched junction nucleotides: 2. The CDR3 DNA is TGTGCCAGCAGCCAAGGGGGGACAGGGAACACCGGGGAGCTGTTTTTT. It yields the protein CASSQGGTGNTGELFF.

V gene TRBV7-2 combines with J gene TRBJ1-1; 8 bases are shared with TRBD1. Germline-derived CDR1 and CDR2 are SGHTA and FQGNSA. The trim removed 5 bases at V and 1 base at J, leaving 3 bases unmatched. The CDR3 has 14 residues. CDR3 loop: CASSPQGGNTEAFF. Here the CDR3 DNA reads TGTGCCAGCAGCCCACAGGGGGGGAACACTGAAGCTTTCTTT.

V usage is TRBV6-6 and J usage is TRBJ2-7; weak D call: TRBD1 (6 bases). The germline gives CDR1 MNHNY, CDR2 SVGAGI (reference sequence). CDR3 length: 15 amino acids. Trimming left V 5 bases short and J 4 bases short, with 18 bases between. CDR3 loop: CASSIFGGLVYEQYF. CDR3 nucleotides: TGTGCCAGCAGTATTTTTGGGGGCTTGGTATACGAGCAGTACTTC.

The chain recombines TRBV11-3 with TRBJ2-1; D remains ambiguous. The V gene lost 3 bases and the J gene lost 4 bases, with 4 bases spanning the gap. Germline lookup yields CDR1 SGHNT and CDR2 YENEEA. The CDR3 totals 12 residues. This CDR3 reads CASSFHYNEQFF. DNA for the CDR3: TGTGCCAGCAGCTTTCATTACAATGAGCAGTTCTTC. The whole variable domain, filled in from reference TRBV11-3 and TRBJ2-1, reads EAGVVQSPRYKIIEKKQPVAFWCNPISGHNTLYWYLQNLGQGPELLIRYENEEAVDDSQLPKDRFSAERLKGVDSTLKIQPAELGDSAVYLCASSFHYNEQFFGPGTRLTVL.

The DNA for the CDR3 is TGTGCCAGCAGCCTATCCGACAGGGCCTACGAGCAGTACTTC. The encoded protein is CASSLSDRAYEQYF. The genes are TRBV9 and TRBJ2-7, with 7 bases fitting TRBD1. Losses at the gene ends were 4 bases for V and 2 bases for J; bases not matched to a gene: 6. Germline V CDR1 and CDR2: SGDLS, YYNGEE. This CDR3 is 14 amino acids long.

The CDR3 DNA follows: TGCGCCAGCAGCCAAGGGACTAGCGGGAATTACGAGCAGTACTTC. This translates into CASSQGTSGNYEQYF. The chain joins TRBV4-1 to TRBJ2-7; 12 bases fit TRBD2. Germline-derived CDR1 and CDR2 are MGHRA and YSYEKL. The length of the CDR3 is 15 residues. V gave up 1 base and J gave up 4 bases; unmatched junction bases: 2.

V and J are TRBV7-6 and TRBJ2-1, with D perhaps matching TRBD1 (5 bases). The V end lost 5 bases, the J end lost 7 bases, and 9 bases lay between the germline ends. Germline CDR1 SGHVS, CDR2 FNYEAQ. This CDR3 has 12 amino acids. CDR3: CASSPAGNEQFF. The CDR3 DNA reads TGTGCCAGCAGCCCAGCAGGGAATGAGCAGTTCTTC.

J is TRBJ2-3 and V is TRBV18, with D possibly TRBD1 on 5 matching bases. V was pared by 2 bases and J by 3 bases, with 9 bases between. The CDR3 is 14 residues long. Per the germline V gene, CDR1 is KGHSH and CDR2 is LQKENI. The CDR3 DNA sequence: TGTGCCAGCTCACCATATCCAGGGACAGATACGCAGTATTTT. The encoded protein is CASSPYPGTDTQYF.